Listed below are T cell receptor beta chains from one sample, sequenced in a study of human T cells and chemical hapten exposure. TCRdb re-called the RACE reads through MiXCR, storing one row per CDR3 protein. The sample lists about 130,000 distinct CDR3 sequences; approximately 9.5% were seen once. The sequencing input was whole blood. All receptors come from a male donor in good health. Some clones in this sample may be carry-over from other donors' samples. Both conserved end residues are part of each CDR3. The D gene is left open where the match is weak. The size of a clone is reported for some rows only, either as once, few or many, or as a class for expanded clones.

d_gene	abundance	v_gene	j_gene	CDR3aa	CDR3nt
NA	NA	TRBV2	TRBJ2-7	CASSEVGDLLSYEQYF	TGTGCCAGCAGTGAAGTTGGCGACCTTCTCTCCTACGAGCAGTACTTC
TRBD1	NA	TRBV3-1	TRBJ2-6	CASSLTGTGVAGANVLTF	TGTGCCAGCAGCCTAACCGGGACAGGGGTGGCCGGGGCCAACGTCCTGACTTTC
NA	NA	TRBV6-2/TRBV6-3	TRBJ2-1	CASSYSIGEGMDEQFF	TGTGCCAGCAGTTACTCGATCGGGGAAGGGATGGATGAGCAGTTCTTC
TRBD1	NA	TRBV29-1	TRBJ2-7	CSVLERDRAGVDAYEQYF	TGCAGCGTTCTGGAACGGGACAGGGCTGGAGTTGACGCCTACGAGCAGTACTTC
NA	few	TRBV20-1	TRBJ1-1	CSARGSLSWGTEAFF	TGCAGTGCTAGAGGATCTCTCTCCTGGGGGACTGAAGCTTTCTTT
NA	few	TRBV7-9	TRBJ1-5	CASSLGVAINQPQHF	TGTGCCAGCAGCTTAGGGGTTGCGATTAATCAGCCCCAGCATTTT
TRBD1	NA	TRBV29-1	TRBJ1-1	CSAEDRVFAAFF	TGCAGCGCCGAGGACAGGGTCTTTGCGGCTTTCTTT
NA	NA	TRBV5-1	TRBJ1-2	CASRRDTDYGYTF	TGCGCCAGCAGAAGGGATACGGATTATGGCTACACCTTC
NA	many	TRBV7-9	TRBJ2-1	CASGYSVGEQFF	TGTGCCAGCGGATATTCGGTGGGCGAGCAGTTCTTC
TRBD2	many	TRBV20-1	TRBJ2-7	CSATPSGSGDEQYF	TGCAGTGCGACCCCAAGCGGGAGCGGGGACGAGCAGTACTTC
NA	NA	TRBV4-1	TRBJ1-2	CASSQTQAGVYGYTF	TGCGCCAGCAGCCAAACCCAGGCGGGGGTCTATGGCTACACCTTC
TRBD2	many	TRBV4-1	TRBJ2-7	CASSPRTSGSYEQYF	TGCGCCAGCAGCCCCCGGACTAGCGGCTCCTACGAGCAGTACTTC
TRBD2	many	TRBV5-1	TRBJ2-3	CASSLSREEDTQYF	TGCGCCAGCAGCTTATCGCGGGAGGAAGATACGCAGTATTTT
NA	few	TRBV30	TRBJ2-1	CAWSSDRYNEQFF	TGTGCCTGGAGTTCGGACCGCTACAATGAGCAGTTCTTC
NA	many	TRBV9	TRBJ2-7	CASSVVKSNYEQYF	TGTGCCAGCAGCGTAGTTAAATCGAACTACGAGCAGTACTTC
NA	NA	TRBV5-1	TRBJ1-1	CASSLGQNMNTEAFF	TGCGCCAGCAGCTTGGGACAGAACATGAACACTGAAGCTTTCTTT
TRBD1	NA	TRBV5-1	TRBJ1-1	CASSSAGQVASRGTEAFF	TGCGCCAGCAGCTCGGCGGGACAGGTGGCATCTAGGGGCACTGAAGCTTTCTTT
NA	many	TRBV5-8	TRBJ2-2	CASSPYPWLRRTGELFF	TGTGCCAGCAGCCCGTACCCTTGGTTACGCAGAACCGGGGAGCTGTTTTTT
TRBD1	NA	TRBV3-1	TRBJ2-1	CASSLLGGTGGDEQFF	TGTGCCAGCAGCCTATTAGGCGGGACAGGGGGCGATGAGCAGTTCTTC
NA	few	TRBV11-2	TRBJ2-6	CASGPLSGANVLTF	TGTGCCAGCGGGCCCCTCTCTGGGGCCAACGTCCTGACTTTC